Here is one TCR beta chain with its context. Its antigen remains unknown. This entry is derived from a study of T cell repertoires in cytomegalovirus infection. For the study at large: Indications of both CMV infection and matching HLA type were provided by public TCR beta signatures.

Germline V CDR1 and CDR2: LNHNV, YYDKDF (reference sequence). The CDR3 is 15 residues long. Trimming left V 1 base short and J 7 bases short, with 14 bases between. One entry per CDR3 protein results from TCRdb running MiXCR on the reads. The table shows approximately 1,000,000 distinct CDR3 sequences, with less than 40% occurring only once. The chain combines TRBV15 with TRBJ2-1, with D perhaps matching TRBD2 (7 bases). Sequenced material: cultured CD8+ T cells from PBMCs, taken from culture after CMV antigen stimulation. The TCR originated in a human donor in good health (CMV status not recorded). Some clones in this sample may be carry-over from other donors' samples. The CDR3 loop reads CATSRGRGAQNEQFF. CDR3 nucleotide sequence: TGTGCCACCAGCAGAGGTCGGGGGGCCCAGAATGAGCAGTTCTTC.